Shown below are 24 T cell receptor beta chains from a single sample sequenced in a study of control samples from healthy donors and cancer patients. Using immunoSEQ multiplex PCR, the repertoire was profiled, and TCRdb retains in-frame clones only, with some absent. There are around 170,000 clones in the sample; 85% to 95% occur only once, and roughly 1.5% lies in the top ten. Specimen: blood. All receptors derive from a man aged 30-40 years in good health.

In its sample, this clone was seen once. This rearrangement joins TRBV7-9 to TRBJ1-5; D is uncertain. Germline V gene sequence: CDR1 SEHNR, CDR2 FQNEAQ (reference sequence). This CDR3 comprises 12 residues. Trimming removed 0 bases at V and 5 bases at J, with 2 bases between. The CDR3 coding sequence is TGTGCCAGCAGCTTAGCAGATCAGCCCCAGCATTTT. Translating gives CASSLADQPQHF.

This clone was detected a few times. The gene calls are TRBV5-5 and TRBJ2-7; tentatively, D is TRBD1 or TRBD2 (7 bases each). The germline V gene encodes CDR1 SGHKS and CDR2 YYEKEE (reference sequence). This CDR3 has 15 amino acids. V lost 0 bases to trimming and J lost 4 bases, with 14 bases between them. DNA for the CDR3: TGTGCCAGCAGCTTGGGCGACAGGGAGGGGTACGAGCAGTACTTC. This sequence encodes CASSLGDREGYEQYF.

Points on this clone: The same CDR3 arises from other DNA sequences in this sample as well. CDR3 sequence: CASSLYGYSNQPQHF. CDR3 sequence (DNA): TGTGCCAGCAGCTTGTACGGCTATAGCAATCAGCCCCAGCATTTT. The rearrangement joins TRBV5-6 to TRBJ1-5; D ambiguous. Trimming pared 1 base from V and 0 bases from J, leaving 8 bases between. The CDR3 length is 15 residues. Germline CDR1 is SGHDT and CDR2 is YYEEEE.

This chain uses TRBV9 with TRBJ1-3; possible D gene TRBD1, 5 bases. The V gene's germline CDR1 is SGDLS and CDR2 YYNGEE. This CDR3 has 15 residues. Trimming stripped 2 bases from V and 0 bases from J, with 9 bases between. Here the CDR3 DNA reads TGTGCCAGCAGCGTCGGGACGGACTCTGGAAACACCATATATTTT. Protein sequence: CASSVGTDSGNTIYF.

The chain employs TRBV5-4 and TRBJ2-7, with TRBD2 matching over 11 bases. CDR1 is SGHNT and CDR2 is YYREEE in the germline V gene (reference sequence). The CDR3 is 13 amino acids. The J segment lost 5 bases and the V segment lost 5 bases, leaving 3 bases of the junction unmatched. CDR3 in amino acids: CASRLAGADEQYF. CDR3 coding DNA: TGTGCCAGCAGACTAGCGGGAGCGGACGAGCAGTACTTC.

In this sample, this clone turned up a few times. V is TRBV4-1 and J is TRBJ1-6, with D possibly being TRBD1 (5 bases). The CDR3 sequence is 16 residues long. The V and J ends lost 1 base and 10 bases respectively, with 17 bases between them. From germline, CDR1 is MGHRA and CDR2 YSYEKL. CDR3 residues: CASSQGGAGLGSPLHF. The CDR3 DNA follows: TGCGCCAGCAGCCAAGGCGGGGCAGGGTTAGGCTCACCCCTCCACTTT.

This chain links TRBV6-2 or TRBV6-3 with TRBJ2-5; 12 bases are shared with TRBD2. The CDR3 loop spans 16 amino acids. The ends lost 2 bases at V and 4 bases at J; junction bases unmatched: 5. Germline V CDR1 and CDR2: MNHEY, SVGEGT. The CDR3 DNA is TGTGCCAGCAGTTACCAACTAGCGGGGGGTCCAGAGACCCAGTACTTC. Translation gives CASSYQLAGGPETQYF.

The CDR3: CASSLLTSGISYNEQFF. CDR3 bases: TGTGCCAGCAGCTTGTTAACTAGCGGGATCTCCTACAATGAGCAGTTCTTC. The chain recombines TRBV5-8 with TRBJ2-1; 10 nucleotides agree with TRBD2. This CDR3 is 17 amino acids long. The J segment lost 0 bases and the V segment lost 1 base, leaving 4 bases of the junction unmatched. Germline V gene data show CDR1 as SGHTS and CDR2 as YDEGEE.

This sequence joins TRBV10-1 and TRBJ1-3; TRBD1 might be the D (5 bases). This CDR3 comprises 14 residues. Germline-derived CDR1 and CDR2 are WNHNN and SYGVQD (reference sequence). V lost 9 bases to trimming and J lost 4 bases, with 16 bases between them. The CDR3 loop is CASAASGSGNTIYF. CDR3 bases: TGCGCCAGTGCCGCCTCAGGGTCAGGAAACACCATATATTTT.

This clone has only one observation. This chain joins TRBV15 and TRBJ2-1; D gene unclear. V lost 8 bases and J 6 bases, leaving 23 bases between the germline ends. Germline V CDR1 and CDR2: LNHNV, YYDKDF (reference sequence). The CDR3 runs to 16 residues. The CDR3 sequence is CATSVWGSLQSNEQFF. DNA for the CDR3: TGTGCCACCTCAGTTTGGGGTTCTTTGCAATCCAATGAGCAGTTCTTC.

This chain links TRBV28 with TRBJ1-1, with TRBD1 as a possible D gene (5 bases). Germline V gene sequence: CDR1 MDHEN, CDR2 SYDVKM. The CDR3 runs 13 residues. Trimming removed 7 bases at V and 0 bases at J, with 9 bases between. This CDR3 is CASTPGMNTEAFF. CDR3 sequence (DNA): TGTGCCAGCACCCCAGGGATGAACACTGAAGCTTTCTTT.

V is TRBV5-1 and J is TRBJ1-1; 7 bases agree with TRBD1. Germline CDR1 is SGHRS and CDR2 is YFSETQ. This CDR3 is built from 14 residues. J gave up 6 bases and V 3 bases, and 8 bases lay outside the gene matches. In DNA, the CDR3 is TGCGCCAGCAGCTCTTTCTCAGGGGGGGCTGAAGCTTTCTTT. Residues: CASSSFSGGAEAFF. Drawing the rest from reference TRBV5-1 and TRBJ1-1, the complete variable domain is KAGVTQTPRYLIKTRGQQVTLSCSPISGHRSVSWYQQTPGQGLQFLFEYFSETQRNKGNFPGRFSGRQFSNSRSEMNVSTLELGDSALYLCASSSFSGGAEAFFGQGTRLTVV.

The chain uses TRBV19 and TRBJ2-3; D might be TRBD2 (6 bases). V was shortened by 4 bases and J by 11 bases, with 13 bases between the two germline ends. Germline V gene data show CDR1 as LNHDA and CDR2 as SQIVND (reference sequence). The CDR3 has 12 amino acids. As DNA, the CDR3 is TGTGCCAGTAGTAGCGGGGAGAAGGGGCAGTATTTT. It is translated as CASSSGEKGQYF.

The chain carries TRBV19 and TRBJ1-2; 9 bases match TRBD1. This CDR3 has 15 residues. Germline V gene data show CDR1 as LNHDA and CDR2 as SQIVND (reference sequence). The J segment lost 3 bases and the V segment lost 5 bases, leaving 7 bases of the junction unmatched. Here the CDR3 DNA reads TGTGCCAGTAGTGTCCGGGACAGGGAGGACTATGGCTACACCTTC. The encoded protein is CASSVRDREDYGYTF.

The chain employs TRBV5-4 and TRBJ1-4, with unresolved D. The germline CDR1 and CDR2 sequences are SGHNT and YYREEE (reference sequence). The V and J ends lost 1 base and 5 bases respectively, with 3 bases between them. CDR3 length equals 12 residues. The CDR3 protein is CASSLPNEKLFF. CDR3 nucleotides: TGTGCCAGCAGCTTGCCCAATGAAAAACTGTTTTTT.

This chain joins TRBV5-6 and TRBJ2-1; the D is unclear. Germline CDR1 reads SGHDT; CDR2 reads YYEEEE. Trimming took off 0 bases at V and 4 bases at J, with 11 bases between the two ends. This CDR3 spans 15 amino acids. The CDR3, as DNA: TGTGCCAGCAGCTTGGATTTGGCAGTATACAATGAGCAGTTCTTC. Protein: CASSLDLAVYNEQFF.

The sample holds a few counts of this clone. The rearrangement joins TRBV3-1 (or the pseudogene TRBV3-2) to TRBJ2-5, with 8 bases lining up with TRBD2. V gave up 0 bases and J gave up 5 bases; unmatched junction bases: 14. This CDR3 has 18 residues. The germline gives CDR1 LGHDT, CDR2 YNNKEL (reference sequence). As DNA, the CDR3 is TGTGCCAGCAGCCAAGATTTTAGGCGGGAAGGCGGGGGGGAGACCCAGTACTTC. It encodes CASSQDFRREGGGETQYF.

J is TRBJ2-7 and V is TRBV27; TRBD1 agrees at 7 bases. Germline CDR1 reads MNHEY; CDR2 reads SMNVEV (reference sequence). This CDR3 has 15 residues. After removal of 2 bases from V and 2 bases from J, the junction contained 6 bases not matched to a gene. The CDR3 DNA reads TGTGCCAGCAGTTTAACCTTCCAGGGGGCCTACGAGCAGTACTTC. Translating gives CASSLTFQGAYEQYF.

The rearrangement links TRBV15 to TRBJ2-5; D ambiguous. Germline CDR1 is LNHNV and CDR2 is YYDKDF (reference sequence). CDR3 length: 16 amino acids. Trimming took off 1 base at V and 2 bases at J, with 14 bases between the two ends. DNA for the CDR3: TGTGCCACCAGCAGAGTTAGTGGTATGGGGCAAGAGACCCAGTACTTC. Protein: CATSRVSGMGQETQYF.

J is TRBJ2-2 and V is TRBV6-5; 8 nucleotides align to TRBD2. The CDR3 has 12 residues. The germline V gene has CDR1 MNHEY and CDR2 SVGAGI. The V and J ends lost 8 bases and 7 bases, in that order; junction bases with no gene match: 3. CDR3 DNA: TGTGCCAGCGGGCTAGCGGGCGGGGAGCTGTTTTTT. Protein sequence: CASGLAGGELFF.

In its sample, this clone was seen once. The V call is TRBV27, the J call TRBJ1-6, with 10 bases identical to TRBD1. V trimming: 9 bases; J trimming: 9 bases; junction bases outside the gene matches: 5. CDR1 MNHEY and CDR2 SMNVEV come from the germline V gene (reference sequence). The CDR3 is 13 amino acids. The CDR3 DNA sequence: TGTGCCAGTGGACAGGGGGTAGGTTCACCCCTCCACTTT. Amino acids: CASGQGVGSPLHF.

The chain is built from TRBV30 and TRBJ1-1; no definite D call. Germline CDR1 GTSNPN, CDR2 SVGIG (reference sequence). V dropped 1 base and J dropped 5 bases, with 8 bases sitting between them. The CDR3 is 12 residues long. The CDR3 spells CAWSAVRTEAFF. The CDR3 DNA reads as TGTGCCTGGAGTGCGGTGAGGACTGAAGCTTTCTTT.

The V and J genes are TRBV19 and TRBJ2-3; 7 bases agree with TRBD1. Germline V lookup: CDR1 LNHDA, CDR2 SQIVND (reference sequence). This CDR3 has 15 amino acids. Germline trimming cut 5 bases from V and 2 bases from J; bases unmatched to any gene: 7. The CDR3 nucleotides are TGTGCCAGTAGTCCTTGGGACAGTACCACAGATACGCAGTATTTT. Translated: CASSPWDSTTDTQYF. Together with reference TRBV19 and TRBJ2-3, the CDR3 gives the full variable domain: DGGITQSPKYLFRKEGQNVTLSCEQNLNHDAMYWYRQDPGQGLRLIYYSQIVNDFQKGDIAEGYSVSREKKESFPLTVTSAQKNPTAFYLCASSPWDSTTDTQYFGPGTRLTVL.

The chain recombines TRBV6-1 with TRBJ2-7, with 12 bases fitting TRBD1. This CDR3 has 16 residues. CDR1 is MNHNS and CDR2 is SASEGT in the germline V gene. With V trimmed by 4 bases and J by 4 bases, 8 bases remained unmatched. As DNA, the CDR3 is TGTGCCAGCAGTGGTGGGACAGGGGGCATATCGTACGAGCAGTACTTC. Its protein is CASSGGTGGISYEQYF.